There are a few counts of the clone carrying this T cell receptor beta chain. Its antigen is currently unknown. This entry is derived from a study of T cell responses to AZD1222 COVID-19 vaccine. The repertoire was sequenced with immunoSEQ multiplex PCR; TCRdb's copy has only in-frame clones and lacks some. The data hold about 97,000 clones, with roughly 90% observed a single time. The study's findings and limits: The donor cohort was predominantly white British with a female majority, and clonal diversity may have been underestimated. Spike as a whole was targeted by vaccine-associated CD4 TCRs, dominant at 160-218 and 743-854. Regions left unmutated in variants are reportedly the target of nearly half of spike-specific TCRs. An increase in Spike-specific TCR breadth and depth was observed after two AZD1222 doses.

The CDR3 has 13 residues. From germline, CDR1 is SQVTM and CDR2 ANQGSEA. After removal of 7 bases from V and 10 bases from J, the junction contained 6 bases not matched to a gene. This TCR was recovered from an adult in good health. This chain links TRBV29-1 with TRBJ2-1; 14 positions match TRBD2. The sequences come from peripheral blood, collected on day 0 of AZD1222 vaccination. For the CDR3, the DNA is TGCAGCGCCCAGGGACTAGCGGGAGTCGAGCAGTTCTTC. Translating gives CSAQGLAGVEQFF.